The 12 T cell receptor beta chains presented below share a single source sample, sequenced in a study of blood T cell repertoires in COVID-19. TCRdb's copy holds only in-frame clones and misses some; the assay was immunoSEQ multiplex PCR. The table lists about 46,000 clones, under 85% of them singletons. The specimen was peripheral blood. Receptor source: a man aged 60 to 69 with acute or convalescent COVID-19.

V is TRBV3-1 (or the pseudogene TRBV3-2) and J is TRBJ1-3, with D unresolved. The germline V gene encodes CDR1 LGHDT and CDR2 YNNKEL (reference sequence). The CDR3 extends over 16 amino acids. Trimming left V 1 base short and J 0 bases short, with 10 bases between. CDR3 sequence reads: CASSQASRSSGNTIYF. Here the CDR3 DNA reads TGTGCCAGCAGCCAAGCGAGTAGGAGCTCTGGAAACACCATATATTTT.

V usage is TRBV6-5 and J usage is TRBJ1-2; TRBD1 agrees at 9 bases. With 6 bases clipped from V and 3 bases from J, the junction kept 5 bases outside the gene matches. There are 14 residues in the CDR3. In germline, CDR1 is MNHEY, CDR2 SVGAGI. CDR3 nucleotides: TGTGCCAGCAGGAAGGACAGGGGACACTATGGCTACACCTTC. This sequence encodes CASRKDRGHYGYTF.

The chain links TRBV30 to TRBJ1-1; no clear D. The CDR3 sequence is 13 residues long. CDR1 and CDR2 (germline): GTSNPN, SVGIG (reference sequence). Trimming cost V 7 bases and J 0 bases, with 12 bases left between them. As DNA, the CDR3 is TGTGCCTACCGGGAACAGTTGAACACTGAAGCTTTCTTT. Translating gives CAYREQLNTEAFF.

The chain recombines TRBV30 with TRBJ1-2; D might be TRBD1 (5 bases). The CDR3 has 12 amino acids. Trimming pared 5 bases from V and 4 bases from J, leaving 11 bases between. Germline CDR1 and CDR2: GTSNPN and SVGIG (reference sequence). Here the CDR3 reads CAWGGAAYGYTF. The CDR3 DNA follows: TGTGCCTGGGGAGGGGCAGCCTATGGCTACACCTTC.

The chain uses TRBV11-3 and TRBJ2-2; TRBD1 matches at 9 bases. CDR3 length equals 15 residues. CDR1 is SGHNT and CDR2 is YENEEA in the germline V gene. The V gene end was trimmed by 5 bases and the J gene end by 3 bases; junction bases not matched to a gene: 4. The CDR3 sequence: CASSAGQGHTGELFF. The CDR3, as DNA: TGTGCCAGCAGCGCGGGACAGGGACACACCGGGGAGCTGTTTTTT.

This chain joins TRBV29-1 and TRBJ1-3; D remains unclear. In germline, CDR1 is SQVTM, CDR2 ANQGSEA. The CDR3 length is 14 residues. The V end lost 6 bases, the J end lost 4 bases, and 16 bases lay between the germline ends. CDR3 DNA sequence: TGCAGCGTCTCGCTGACAAGACCCGGAAACACCATATATTTT. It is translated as CSVSLTRPGNTIYF. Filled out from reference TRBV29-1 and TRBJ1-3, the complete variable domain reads SAVISQKPSRDICQRGTSLTIQCQVDSQVTMMFWYRQQPGQSLTLIATANQGSEATYESGFVIDKFPISRPNLTFSTLTVSNMSPEDSSIYLCSVSLTRPGNTIYFGEGSWLTVV.

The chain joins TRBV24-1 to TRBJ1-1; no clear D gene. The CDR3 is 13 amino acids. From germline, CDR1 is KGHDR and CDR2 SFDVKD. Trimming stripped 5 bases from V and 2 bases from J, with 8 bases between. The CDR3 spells CATSVGVNTEAFF. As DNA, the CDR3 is TGTGCCACCAGTGTCGGGGTTAACACTGAAGCTTTCTTT.

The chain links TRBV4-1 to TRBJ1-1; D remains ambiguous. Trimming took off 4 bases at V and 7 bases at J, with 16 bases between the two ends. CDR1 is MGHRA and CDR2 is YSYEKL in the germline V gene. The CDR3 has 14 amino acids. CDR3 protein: CASSRLQGGGEAFF. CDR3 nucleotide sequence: TGCGCCAGCAGCCGTCTACAAGGAGGCGGTGAAGCTTTCTTT.

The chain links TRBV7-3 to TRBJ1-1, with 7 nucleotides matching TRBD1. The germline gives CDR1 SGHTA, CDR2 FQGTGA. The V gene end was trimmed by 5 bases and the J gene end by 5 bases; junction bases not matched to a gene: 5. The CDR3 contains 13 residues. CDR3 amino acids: CASSPSGGTEAFF. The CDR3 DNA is TGTGCCAGCAGCCCATCAGGGGGGACTGAAGCTTTCTTT.

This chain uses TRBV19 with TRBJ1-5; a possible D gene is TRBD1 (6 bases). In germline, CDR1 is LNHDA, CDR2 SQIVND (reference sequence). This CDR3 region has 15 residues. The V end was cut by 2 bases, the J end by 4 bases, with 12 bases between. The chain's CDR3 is CASSIQGMPNQPQHF. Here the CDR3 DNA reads TGTGCCAGTAGTATACAGGGGATGCCTAATCAGCCCCAGCATTTT.

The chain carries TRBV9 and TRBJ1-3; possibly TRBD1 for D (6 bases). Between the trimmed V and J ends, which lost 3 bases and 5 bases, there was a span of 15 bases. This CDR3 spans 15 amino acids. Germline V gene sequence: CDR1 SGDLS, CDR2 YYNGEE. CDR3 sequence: CASSAGGRARNTIYF. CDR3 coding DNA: TGTGCCAGCAGCGCGGGGGGCAGGGCTAGAAACACCATATATTTT. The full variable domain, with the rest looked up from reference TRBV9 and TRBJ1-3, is DSGVTQTPKHLITATGQRVTLRCSPRSGDLSVYWYQQSLDQGLQFLIQYYNGEERAKGNILERFSAQQFPDLHSELNLSSLELGDSALYFCASSAGGRARNTIYFGEGSWLTVV.

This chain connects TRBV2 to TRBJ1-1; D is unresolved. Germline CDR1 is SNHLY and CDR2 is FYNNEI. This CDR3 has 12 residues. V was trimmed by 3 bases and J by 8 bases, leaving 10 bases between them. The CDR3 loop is CASSDRTVEAFF. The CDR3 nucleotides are TGTGCCAGCAGTGATCGGACTGTCGAAGCTTTCTTT. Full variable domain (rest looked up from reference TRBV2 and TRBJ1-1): EPEVTQTPSHQVTQMGQEVILRCVPISNHLYFYWYRQILGQKVEFLVSFYNNEISEKSEIFDDQFSVERPDGSNFTLKIRSTKLEDSAMYFCASSDRTVEAFFGQGTRLTVV.